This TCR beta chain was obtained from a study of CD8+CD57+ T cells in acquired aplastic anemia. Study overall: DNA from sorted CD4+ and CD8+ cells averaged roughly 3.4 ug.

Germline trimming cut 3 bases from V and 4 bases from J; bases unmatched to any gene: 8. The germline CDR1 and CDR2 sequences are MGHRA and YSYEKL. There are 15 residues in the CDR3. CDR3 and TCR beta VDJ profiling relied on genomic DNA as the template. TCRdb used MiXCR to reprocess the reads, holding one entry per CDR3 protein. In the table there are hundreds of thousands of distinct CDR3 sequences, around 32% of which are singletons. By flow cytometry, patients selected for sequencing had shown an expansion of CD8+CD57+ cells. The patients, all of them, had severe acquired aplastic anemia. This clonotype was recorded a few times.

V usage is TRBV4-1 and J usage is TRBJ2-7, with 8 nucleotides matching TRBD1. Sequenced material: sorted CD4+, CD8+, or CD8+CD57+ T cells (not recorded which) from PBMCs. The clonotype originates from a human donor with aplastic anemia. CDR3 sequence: CASSQADRDFYEQYF. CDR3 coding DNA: TGCGCCAGCAGCCAGGCGGACAGGGACTTTTACGAGCAGTACTTC.